This TCR beta chain was sequenced for a study of CD4+ T cells in melanoma. Whole-study findings and limits: Reportedly, melanoma neoantigen-specific CD4+ T cells showed varied differentiation states. CD8+ T cell, macrophage and B cell function reportedly correlated with neoantigen-specific CD4+ T cells.

About this clone itself: What it binds is not known.

Germline loops: CDR1 MDHEN, CDR2 SYDVKM. The CDR3 is made up of 14 amino acids. V was pared by 6 bases and J by 3 bases, with 13 bases between. TCRdb's table, derived via immunoSEQ multiplex PCR, lists solely in-frame clones and lacks some. The data contain about 3,900 clones, more than 70% of them singletons. This sequence originates from a human donor with melanoma. The sample was tumor tissue. J is TRBJ2-3 and V is TRBV28, with a tentative D call TRBD2 (5 bases). CDR3 coding DNA: TGTGCCAGCAGACCGCAGCCGGGGACAGATACGCAGTATTTT. Amino acid sequence: CASRPQPGTDTQYF.